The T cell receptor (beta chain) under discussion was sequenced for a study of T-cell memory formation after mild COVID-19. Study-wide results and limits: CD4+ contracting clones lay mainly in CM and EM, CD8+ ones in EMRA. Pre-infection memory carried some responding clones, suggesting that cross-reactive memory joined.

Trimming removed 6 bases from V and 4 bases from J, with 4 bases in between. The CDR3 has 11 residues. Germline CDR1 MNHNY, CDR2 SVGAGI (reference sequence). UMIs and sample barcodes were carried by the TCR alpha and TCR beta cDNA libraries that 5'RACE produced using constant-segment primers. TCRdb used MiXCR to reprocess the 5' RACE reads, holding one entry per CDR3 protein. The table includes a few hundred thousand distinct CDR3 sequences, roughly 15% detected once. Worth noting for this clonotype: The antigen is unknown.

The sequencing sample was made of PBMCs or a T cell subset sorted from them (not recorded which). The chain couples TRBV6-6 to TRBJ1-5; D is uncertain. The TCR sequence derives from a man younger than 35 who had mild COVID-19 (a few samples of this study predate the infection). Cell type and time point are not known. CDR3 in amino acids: CASRTNQPQHF. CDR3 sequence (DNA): TGTGCCAGCAGGACGAATCAGCCCCAGCATTTT.